This T cell receptor (beta chain) was documented in a study of human T cells and chemical hapten exposure. Overall study context: Patch tests delivered 0.01% DPC to the upper back and were evaluated at 6 days. The study enrolled mostly female patients with alopecia areata, totalis or universalis.

A word on this clonotype: The antigen is not known.

This CDR3 comprises 15 residues. With 5 bases clipped from V and 8 bases from J, the junction kept 11 bases outside the gene matches. Germline V gene sequence: CDR1 SGHVS, CDR2 FNYEAQ. Study-level findings and limits: Expanded TCRs grouped into significantly more large CDR3 similarity clusters than controls produced.

The time point here: patch test 1, 2 weeks after DPC sensitization. The treatment was: therapeutic diphenylcyclopropenone sensitization with weekly scalp DPC. Individual cDNA molecules had unique molecular identifiers attached to them by the library. A single record per CDR3 protein comes from TCRdb applying MiXCR to the RACE reads. The table lists roughly 82,000 distinct CDR3 sequences, about 11% of them singletons. The source of this sequence is a woman aged 55-70 years with alopecia areata. Some clones in this sample may be carry-over from other donors' samples. The material sequenced was whole blood, taken in connection with sensitization to the hapten diphenylcyclopropenone (DPC). The genes are TRBV7-6 and TRBJ1-2; 10 bases map to TRBD1. This CDR3 is CASSPRDRGRGGYTF. DNA of the CDR3: TGTGCCAGCAGCCCCCGGGACAGGGGAAGAGGCGGCTACACCTTC.